These T cell receptor beta chains were read from a single sample in a study of cytomegalovirus exposure and HLA in healthy donors. Sequencing used immunoSEQ multiplex PCR; TCRdb keeps in-frame clones, though not all of them. The sample lists 150,000 or so clones, approximately 72% occurring once. Sequences were obtained from PBMCs. These receptor sequences come from a man between 18 and 29 years old in good health and CMV-seronegative. CDR3s leave out the opening cysteine and the closing phenylalanine or tryptophan.

TRBV19 | ASTLIGTGPTNYGYT
TRBV10-3 | AISGQLRGNEQF
TRBV6-5 | ASSFPPNTEAF
TRBV6-5 | ASSYREKLF
TRBV4-1 | ASSPGQGPYNEQF
TRBV4-1 | ASSQTEGQGEAYGYT
TRBV7-3 | ASSLSGSGAYNEQF
TRBV11-3 | ASSLGVYNEQF
TRBV7-6 | ASRPEIAGGANEQF
TRBV5-4 | ASSPDFYGYT
TRBV5-6 | ASSPVLAGPTYEQY
TRBV6-6 | ASSYLTGVGEKLF
TRBV28 | ASSTRTDVAGYNEQF
TRBV7-8 | ASSLAQGAEAF
TRBV19 | ASSIERQGANEQF
TRBV10-3 | AILDSWSSGNTIY
TRBV28 | ASSEPRGLKGNTIY
TRBV5-1 | ASSRGQGIGGTDTQY
TRBV11-3 | ASSPGLAGSTDTQY
TRBV6-9 | ASGLGRESNSPLH
TRBV4-1 | ASSPGGSNTGELF
TRBV9 | ASSVGGSGGVETQY
TRBV5-4 | ASSGGDVETQY
TRBV6-6 | ASTMTGVGGNTIY
TRBV5-4 | ASSAKGQGFTDTQY
TRBV6-6 | ASGSQGYAGELF
TRBV7-8 | ASSRKGRGTEAF
TRBV5-1 | ASSSGQGTADTQY
TRBV5-1 | ASSAGMNGYGYT
TRBV6-4 | ASSDTDRQGAPGFDGYT
TRBV5-1 | ASSPSVDGVSGNTIY
TRBV2 | ASSVDRDYGYT
TRBV5-1 | ASSPTRGRSTEAF
TRBV5-4 | ASSLGAGGDSLNSPLH
TRBV6-6 | ASSPGQGNQPQH
TRBV7-9 | ASSFDRGNYGYT